This entry features one T cell receptor (beta chain) sequence. The table came from immunoSEQ multiplex PCR; TCRdb's copy has only in-frame clones and leaves some out. The sample consists of around 110,000 clones, more than 85% of them appearing once. This sample was taken from a study of PD-L1 blockade in urothelial cancer. In the study overall: Administration of atezolizumab to patients began at some point between 2013 and 2015, at 1,200 mg intravenously every 3 weeks.

As for time point: peripheral blood 6 weeks after treatment start. Trimming removed 5 bases from V and 0 bases from J; junction bases left unmatched: 4. CDR1 SGHNT and CDR2 YENEEA come from the germline V gene. This CDR3 is built from 17 residues. The chain is built from TRBV11-3 and TRBJ2-3, with 14 bases identical to TRBD2. The input for sequencing was PBMCs, taken around atezolizumab (anti-PD-L1) treatment. The TCR originated in a man aged 55 to 69 with urothelial cancer. The CDR3 nucleotides are TGTGCCAGCAGCCCCGGGACTAGCGGGGGAAGCACAGATACGCAGTATTTT. It is translated as CASSPGTSGGSTDTQYF.